The clone carrying this TCR beta chain occurred a few times. Its cognate antigen is unknown. The same CDR3 is also encoded by other DNA sequences in this sample. These data are taken from a study of T cell responses to AZD1222 COVID-19 vaccine. Findings of the study overall: Distributed over spike, vaccine-associated CD4 TCRs predominated at 160-218 and 743-854. There were mostly white British donors and more females than males, and clonal diversity was possibly underestimated.

Generated by immunoSEQ multiplex PCR, the TCRdb table keeps only in-frame clones and is missing some. The sample includes 56,000 or so clones, approximately 80% seen only once; the top ten take 4% to 5%. Germline V gene data show CDR1 as SGHDN and CDR2 as FVKESK. The CDR3 has 16 residues. Trimming removed 0 bases from V and 0 bases from J, with 6 bases in between. The sequenced sample was peripheral blood, obtained 28 days after the second AZD1222 dose. This sequence was found in an adult who received the AZD1222 COVID-19 vaccine. The chain couples TRBV14 to TRBJ2-6, with D uncertain. This chain's CDR3 is CASSQDSRSGANVLTF. In nucleotides, the CDR3 is TGTGCCAGCAGCCAAGACAGTCGCTCTGGGGCCAACGTCCTGACTTTC.